This record covers a single TCR beta chain. The target antigen is unknown. This sample was included in a study of CD8+ T cells in alopecia areata. Background on the study: Patients in the treated group were given tofacitinib by mouth, 5 to 10 mg twice a day. Whole-study results and caveats: Scalp sample sequencing also detects resident alphabeta T cells of normal skin.

Sequencing relied on a cDNA template that was reverse transcribed from extracted RNA. Sequencing used immunoSEQ multiplex PCR; TCRdb keeps in-frame clones, though not all of them. The sample yields 80,000 to 100,000 clones, 35% to 45% seen once. The TCR was taken from a human donor with alopecia areata. Sequencing input: CD4+ T cells sorted from blood.

The CDR3 nucleotides are TGTGCCTGGGACAGGCTAAAAGAGACCCAGTACTTC. Amino acids: CAWDRLKETQYF. The chain links TRBV30 to TRBJ2-5; maybe TRBD1 (6 bases). This CDR3 has 12 residues. Trimming shortened V by 5 bases and J by 3 bases, and 10 bases separated the two germline ends. Germline lookup yields CDR1 GTSNPN and CDR2 SVGIG (reference sequence).